Shown below are 4 T cell receptor beta chains from a single sample sequenced in a study of T-cell memory formation after mild COVID-19. Each CDR3 protein is one row after TCRdb ran MiXCR on the 5' RACE reads. The table lists some 150,000 distinct CDR3 sequences, over 6% of them singletons. Sequencing used PBMCs or a T cell subset sorted from them (not recorded which). These receptor sequences come from an adult woman who had mild COVID-19 (a few samples of this study predate the infection). Cell type and time point are not known.

The genes are TRBV5-1 and TRBJ2-3; 16 nucleotides align to TRBD2. Trimming at V came to 3 bases and at J to 5 bases, leaving 6 bases not matched to a gene. This CDR3 is built from 17 residues. Germline CDR1 is SGHRS and CDR2 is YFSETQ. Here the CDR3 DNA reads TGCGCCAGCAGCTCGGGGACTAGCGGGGGGGCTTTAGATACGCAGTATTTT. This sequence encodes CASSSGTSGGALDTQYF.

This clonotype has just a few counts. The chain carries TRBV20-1 and TRBJ2-1; perhaps TRBD1 as D (6 bases). The germline V and J ends were trimmed by 5 bases and 4 bases, with 18 bases remaining between them. Germline CDR1 is DFQATT and CDR2 is SNEGSKA (reference sequence). The length of the CDR3 is 15 residues. DNA for the CDR3: TGCAGTGCTCGACCACTGAGTGGACAGTACAATGAGCAGTTCTTC. This sequence encodes CSARPLSGQYNEQFF.

The gene calls are TRBV20-1 and TRBJ1-2, with 7 positions matching TRBD1. The CDR3 consists of 15 residues. Germline lookup yields CDR1 DFQATT and CDR2 SNEGSKA (reference sequence). The V gene end was trimmed by 3 bases and the J gene end by 3 bases; junction bases not matched to a gene: 10. CDR3 DNA sequence: TGCAGTGCTAGGGAGACAGGGAGTCTATACTATGGCTACACCTTC. Its translation: CSARETGSLYYGYTF.

This clonotype appeared many times. The J gene is TRBJ2-7, the V gene TRBV4-3; 7 nucleotides line up with TRBD2. Losses at the gene ends were 4 bases for V and 4 bases for J; bases not matched to a gene: 10. CDR1 and CDR2 (germline): LGHNA, YSLEER. This CDR3 spans 15 amino acids. For the CDR3, the DNA is TGCGCCAGCAGCCCGCGTGAGCGGGGCTTTTACGAGCAGTACTTC. Its translation is CASSPRERGFYEQYF.